This TCR beta chain comes out of a study of cytomegalovirus exposure and HLA in healthy donors. The PCR employed 60 Vbeta primers together with 13 Jbeta primers. The repertoire was sequenced with immunoSEQ multiplex PCR; TCRdb's copy has only in-frame clones and lacks some. The table shows 160,000 or so clones, with roughly four fifths occurring only once. As to this clone: Its specificity is not known.

Germline CDR1 is KGHSH and CDR2 is LQKENI. The CDR3 covers 19 residues. V gave up 6 bases and J gave up 2 bases; unmatched junction bases: 18. Study results and limitations: An analysis was carried out at a later point. It showed that HLA-associated TCR beta chains were more clonally expanded than equally common non-associated chains.

The TCR was taken from a male donor in good health and CMV-seropositive. The V and J genes are TRBV18 and TRBJ2-7; 11 bases fit TRBD1. Specimen: PBMCs. The CDR3 coding sequence is TGTGCCAGCTCGCCATTTCCGGGACAGGGGGTAGTAGGCGCCTACGAGCAGTACTTC. Amino acids: CASSPFPGQGVVGAYEQYF.